One sample yielded the 15 T cell receptor beta chains listed below, sequenced in a study of sequential checkpoint blockade in melanoma. The treatment was: randomized to nivolumab then ipilimumab (arm A) or the reverse (arm B). Measured with immunoSEQ multiplex PCR; TCRdb has only the in-frame clones, and not every one. Among about 13,000 clones, less than 35% were seen once, and the ten largest hold around 17%. The sequencing used tumor tissue (inferred from file names), collected from a patient given nivolumab and ipilimumab in sequence. The receptors derive from a human donor with melanoma.

V usage is TRBV28 and J usage is TRBJ1-5; D is ambiguous. The CDR3 spans 14 residues. CDR1 MDHEN and CDR2 SYDVKM come from the germline V gene. Trimming left V 2 bases short and J 5 bases short, with 10 bases between. The CDR3 DNA sequence: TGTGCCAGCAGTTTACGACTAGTTCATCAGCCCCAGCATTTT. This translates into CASSLRLVHQPQHF.

This sequence joins TRBV19 and TRBJ1-5; the match to TRBD1 covers 7 bases. Germline loops: CDR1 LNHDA, CDR2 SQIVND (reference sequence). The CDR3 has 17 amino acids. J lost 1 base, V lost 3 bases, and 9 bases had no gene match. The CDR3 region has the DNA TGTGCCAGTAGTATCACTTCGACAGGGCTCAGCAATCAGCCCCAGCATTTT. This sequence encodes CASSITSTGLSNQPQHF.

V gene TRBV9 combines with J gene TRBJ1-2; tentative D call: TRBD1 (5 bases). Germline V gene data show CDR1 as SGDLS and CDR2 as YYNGEE. Trimming pared 4 bases from V and 4 bases from J, leaving 20 bases between. The CDR3 sequence is 16 residues long. For the CDR3, the DNA is TGTGCCAGCAGCCCGGGCTTATTAGGGGTCAGCTATGGCTACACCTTC. As protein: CASSPGLLGVSYGYTF.

The genes are TRBV10-1 and TRBJ2-1, with D tentatively TRBD1 (5 bases). The germline V and J ends were trimmed by 2 bases and 7 bases, with 18 bases remaining between them. This CDR3 is built from 16 residues. Germline V gene lookup returns CDR1 WNHNN and CDR2 SYGVQD (reference sequence). CDR3 amino acids: CASSELSTAPRNEQFF. The CDR3 nucleotides read TGCGCCAGCAGTGAGCTTTCGACAGCGCCCCGTAATGAGCAGTTCTTC.

The rearrangement links TRBV6-8 to TRBJ1-4; 7 bases agree with TRBD1. Germline V lookup: CDR1 MNHGY, CDR2 SAAAGT. This CDR3 has 12 residues. With V trimmed by 6 bases and J by 12 bases, 7 bases remained unmatched. CDR3 in amino acids: CASSLNQGELFF. The DNA for the CDR3 is TGTGCCAGCAGCCTAAATCAGGGGGAACTGTTTTTT.

This clone has a count of ten or more. The chain carries TRBV11-3 and TRBJ2-1; the match to TRBD1 covers 7 bases. The length of the CDR3 is 17 residues. The V gene's germline CDR1 is SGHNT and CDR2 YENEEA. The V gene end was trimmed by 5 bases and the J gene end by 4 bases; junction bases not matched to a gene: 14. The CDR3 DNA follows: TGTGCCAGCAGCCGGTCAGCCGGGACAGAACCTTACAATGAGCAGTTCTTC. It specifies CASSRSAGTEPYNEQFF.

By share, this clone counts as medium-sized. This sequence joins TRBV9 and TRBJ2-1, with 10 bases aligning to TRBD2. Germline V gene sequence: CDR1 SGDLS, CDR2 YYNGEE. J gave up 8 bases and V 0 bases, and 5 bases lay outside the gene matches. This CDR3 contains 15 residues. CDR3 bases: TGTGCCAGCAGCGTAGAGGCTAGCGGGAGCTATGAGCAGTTCTTC. It translates to CASSVEASGSYEQFF.

This clone appeared many times. This chain links TRBV7-7 with TRBJ2-7, with unresolved D. The V end was cut by 1 base, the J end by 0 bases, with 10 bases between. The CDR3 spans 15 residues. Germline V gene lookup returns CDR1 SSHAT and CDR2 FNYEAQ (reference sequence). CDR3 sequence: CASSLGPATSYEQYF. CDR3 coding DNA: TGTGCCAGCAGCTTAGGTCCAGCTACCTCCTACGAGCAGTACTTC.

The V call is TRBV6-8, the J call TRBJ2-7; D is possibly TRBD2 (6 bases). CDR1 and CDR2 (germline): MNHGY, SAAAGT. This CDR3 contains 15 residues. V lost 4 bases and J 6 bases, leaving 19 bases between the germline ends. In DNA form, the CDR3 reads TGTGCCAGCAGTTCCCCTGGCGGGGTTTCTCCCGAGCAGTACTTC. Protein product: CASSSPGGVSPEQYF.

Ten or more counts support this clone. The chain recombines TRBV7-2 with TRBJ2-7; weak D call: TRBD1 (6 bases). V lost 6 bases to trimming and J lost 4 bases, with 13 bases between them. This CDR3 has 13 amino acids. Per germline, CDR1 SGHTA and CDR2 FQGNSA. The CDR3 coding sequence is TGTGCCAGCAGGGGGCAGGGGAAATACGAGCAGTACTTC. Translation gives CASRGQGKYEQYF.

This clone was seen more than once but under ten times. The chain is built from TRBV28 and TRBJ1-2; the match to TRBD1 covers 8 bases. The CDR3 sequence is 14 residues long. Trimming cost V 5 bases and J 4 bases; bases outside gene matches: 6. Germline V gene data show CDR1 as MDHEN and CDR2 as SYDVKM. The CDR3 protein is CASSLAGGGYGYTF. The CDR3 DNA reads TGTGCCAGCAGTCTGGCAGGGGGCGGCTATGGCTACACCTTC.

The chain uses TRBV28 and TRBJ2-3, with TRBD2 identical over 11 bases. The germline V gene encodes CDR1 MDHEN and CDR2 SYDVKM. The CDR3 sequence is 21 residues long. V lost 3 bases, J lost 4 bases, and 21 bases stayed unmatched. The DNA of the CDR3 is TGTGCCAGCAGTTTCTCAGGCAGGGGTTATAGCGGGAGGGCCGGGGCAGATACGCAGTATTTT. This encodes CASSFSGRGYSGRAGADTQYF.

The rearrangement joins TRBV11-3 to TRBJ2-3; D not certain. V gave up 5 bases and J gave up 3 bases, with 15 bases separating them. This CDR3 comprises 15 residues. Germline-derived CDR1 and CDR2 are SGHNT and YENEEA. In DNA form, the CDR3 reads TGTGCCAGCAGCCCCGCTGGGTTATTGACAGATACGCAGTATTTT. Translated: CASSPAGLLTDTQYF.

Ten or more counts support this clone. The V gene is TRBV11-3, the J gene TRBJ2-5; 7 nucleotides align to TRBD1. The length of the CDR3 is 16 residues. Germline CDR1 is SGHNT and CDR2 is YENEEA. V trimming: 5 bases; J trimming: 3 bases; junction bases outside the gene matches: 12. Here the CDR3 DNA reads TGTGCCAGCAGCGCGACAGGGTTGTCGGCCAAAGAGACCCAGTACTTC. This gives the protein CASSATGLSAKETQYF.

The rearrangement uses TRBV29-1 and TRBJ2-7; 12 nucleotides match TRBD1. This CDR3 contains 14 residues. Unmatched junction bases numbered 5, after V lost 2 bases and J lost 6 bases. Germline CDR1 SQVTM, CDR2 ANQGSEA. CDR3 loop: CSVETGQGAAEQYF. The DNA for the CDR3 is TGCAGCGTTGAAACGGGACAGGGGGCGGCCGAGCAGTACTTC.